Each of the 29 T cell receptor beta chains below was sequenced from the same sample in a study of blood T cells in healthy people across ages. Primers used in a second PCR of about 6 to 12 cycles were a sample-barcoded 5' primer and a J-beta primer mix. TCRdb itself ran the 5' RACE reads through MiXCR, one entry per CDR3 protein. There are roughly 1,800,000 distinct CDR3 sequences in the sample; 49% occur only once, and less than 2.5% lies in the top ten. The sample consisted of blood. All receptors come from a woman between 40 and 55 years old in good health.

The chain recombines TRBV12-3 or TRBV12-4 with TRBJ2-1; 8 bases line up with TRBD2. The V segment lost 6 bases and the J segment 5 bases; nucleotides outside the gene matches: 6. The CDR3 contains 14 residues. CDR3 protein: CASSPGGPNNEQFF. The CDR3 region has the DNA TGTGCCAGCAGCCCGGGGGGGCCCAACAATGAGCAGTTCTTC.

The chain is built from TRBV6-2 or TRBV6-3 and TRBJ2-3; the match to TRBD1 covers 9 bases. The CDR3 length is 17 residues. CDR1 is MNHEY and CDR2 is SVGEGT in the germline V gene. V was pared by 6 bases and J by 6 bases, with 16 bases of the junction left unmatched. The CDR3 DNA follows: TGTGCCAGCAGCGAAACGGGGACAGGGAGTAGGCTTGATACGCAGTATTTT. Translation: CASSETGTGSRLDTQYF.

This clonotype was seen more than once but under ten times. The chain carries TRBV5-1 and TRBJ2-7, with TRBD2 matching 8 bases. The germline CDR1 and CDR2 sequences are SGHRS and YFSETQ. J gave up 3 bases and V 1 base, and 9 bases lay outside the gene matches. The length of the CDR3 is 16 residues. The CDR3 DNA is TGCGCCAGCAGCTTGAGTGCTAGCGGGTGGAACTACGAGCAGTACTTC. Amino acid sequence: CASSLSASGWNYEQYF.

This clonotype was seen more than once but under ten times. This chain joins TRBV7-3 and TRBJ2-3; D might be TRBD1 or TRBD2, each matching 6 bases. Trimming removed 1 base at V and 4 bases at J, with 18 bases between. The CDR3 is 17 residues long. Germline values: CDR1 SGHTA, CDR2 FQGTGA. The CDR3 is CASSLRGAGPVADTQYF. The DNA for the CDR3 is TGTGCCAGCAGCTTAAGGGGGGCAGGGCCGGTAGCAGATACGCAGTATTTT.

V gene TRBV6-6 combines with J gene TRBJ2-7, with 7 bases that match TRBD2. The J call may be in error: the DNA end matches TRBJ2-5 better. The CDR3 length is 15 residues. The germline V gene has CDR1 MNHNY and CDR2 SVGAGI (reference sequence). This CDR3 is CASSYSNAGVKTQYF. The DNA for the CDR3 is TGTGCCAGCAGTTACTCAAATGCGGGGGTAAAGACCCAGTACTTC.

The chain combines TRBV5-1 with TRBJ2-1; D tentatively fits TRBD1 or TRBD2 (5 bases each). The CDR3 length is 17 residues. The germline CDR1 and CDR2 sequences are SGHRS and YFSETQ. V was cut by 1 base and J by 13 bases, with 27 bases left in between. CDR3 in DNA: TGCGCCAGCAGCTTGTACAGGTTGAGGGGTGCGATGGAGACCCAGTTCTTC. This encodes CASSLYRLRGAMETQFF.

This clonotype appeared a few times. The chain recombines TRBV6-2 or TRBV6-3 with TRBJ2-6; D remains ambiguous. This CDR3 has 16 residues. Germline-derived CDR1 and CDR2 are MNHEY and SVGEGT. Trimming removed 6 bases from V and 0 bases from J, with 12 bases in between. The DNA for the CDR3 is TGTGCCAGCAGCCCCGTCGGACCCTCTGGGGCCAACGTCCTGACTTTC. Its protein product is CASSPVGPSGANVLTF.

The J gene is TRBJ2-6, the V gene TRBV3-1; 7 bases fit TRBD1. The CDR3 runs to 16 residues. V lost 0 bases and J lost 3; bases outside the gene matches: 2. Germline CDR1 and CDR2: LGHDT and YNNKEL (reference sequence). The CDR3: CASSQERGLGANVLTF. The CDR3, as DNA: TGTGCCAGCAGCCAAGAGAGGGGGCTTGGGGCCAACGTCCTGACTTTC.

With respect to this clonotype: One end of the junction fails to match germline, which may point to a read error. The chain joins TRBV2 to TRBJ2-1; tentative D call: TRBD2 (6 bases). CDR1 is SNHLY and CDR2 is FYNNEI in the germline V gene. The CDR3 length is 14 residues. In DNA, the CDR3 is TGTGCCAGCAGGGAATCGCGGGGAAGGAATGAGCGGTTCTTC. Its translation is CASRESRGRNERFF.

This chain links TRBV25-1 with TRBJ1-1; possible D gene TRBD1, 6 bases. CDR3 length equals 11 residues. CDR1 and CDR2 from the germline V gene are MGHDK and SYGVNS. Trimming took off 7 bases at V and 8 bases at J, with 11 bases between the two ends. Here the CDR3 reads CASTPGGEAFF. The CDR3 nucleotides are TGTGCCAGCACCCCGGGGGGCGAAGCTTTCTTT.

The chain combines TRBV20-1 with TRBJ2-1; 12 nucleotides agree with TRBD2. The CDR3 has 15 amino acids. V dropped 6 bases and J dropped 4; count of bases not matched to a gene: 7. Germline CDR1 reads DFQATT; CDR2 reads SNEGSKA (reference sequence). Written as DNA, the CDR3 is TGCAGTGCCATACTAGCGGGGGGCCTATACAATGAGCAGTTCTTC. Translation: CSAILAGGLYNEQFF.

V usage is TRBV11-2 and J usage is TRBJ2-7; no clear D. CDR1 and CDR2 from the germline V gene are SGHAT and FQNNGV. V lost 5 bases and J lost 3, with 11 bases in between. This CDR3 has 13 residues. The DNA for the CDR3 is TGTGCCAGCAGCGTGGGCAGTTACTACGAGCAGTACTTC. Translating it yields CASSVGSYYEQYF.

This clonotype turned up a few times. This CDR3 reads CASRINTNQETQYF. Here the CDR3 DNA reads TGTGCCAGCAGAATTAACACGAACCAAGAGACCCAGTACTTC. The V gene is TRBV7-2, the J gene TRBJ2-5; D unresolved. This CDR3 has 14 residues. V lost 6 bases and J 0 bases, leaving 11 bases between the germline ends. Germline V CDR1 and CDR2: SGHTA, FQGNSA. Full variable domain (rest looked up from reference TRBV7-2 and TRBJ2-5): GAGVSQSPSNKVTEKGKDVELRCDPISGHTALYWYRQSLGQGLEFLIYFQGNSAPDKSGLPSDRFSAERTGGSVSTLTIQRTQQEDSAVYLCASRINTNQETQYFGPGTRLLVL.

The chain employs TRBV20-1 and TRBJ1-5; D gene uncertain. The ends were cut back, 6 bases at V and 1 base at J, with 13 bases in the middle. Per the germline V gene, CDR1 is DFQATT and CDR2 is SNEGSKA (reference sequence). The CDR3 is 14 amino acids. Here the CDR3 reads CSAVRRASNQPQHF. The CDR3, as DNA: TGCAGTGCGGTACGTCGCGCCAGCAATCAGCCCCAGCATTTT.

V and J are TRBV18 and TRBJ2-5; 7 bases align to TRBD1. Trimming at V came to 4 bases and at J to 2 bases, leaving 7 bases not matched to a gene. CDR1 KGHSH and CDR2 LQKENI come from the germline V gene. CDR3 length: 15 amino acids. CDR3 in DNA: TGTGCCAGCTCACGAGTACAGGGACAGCAAGAGACCCAGTACTTC. Translating it yields CASSRVQGQQETQYF.

The chain carries TRBV6-5 and TRBJ1-4, with D perhaps TRBD1 (5 bases). V was clipped by 1 base and J by 10 bases, with 13 bases between them. CDR1 and CDR2 from the germline V gene are MNHEY and SVGAGI. This CDR3 region has 14 residues. CDR3 sequence (DNA): TGTGCCAGCAGTTACTTAGCCCAGGGAGGAAAACTGTTTTTT. It codes for CASSYLAQGGKLFF.

The chain is built from TRBV4-2 and TRBJ1-2, with D possibly matching TRBD1 (6 bases). The CDR3 runs 17 residues. V lost 1 base, J lost 0 bases, and 15 bases lay in between. Germline CDR1 is LGHNA and CDR2 is YNFKEQ. The CDR3 region is CASSQALRTDSNYGYTF. The CDR3 DNA reads as TGTGCCAGCAGCCAAGCCCTCCGGACAGATTCTAACTATGGCTACACCTTC.

This clonotype was detected only a few times. The chain has TRBV5-1 and TRBJ2-6, with a weak D call TRBD2 (5 bases). Trimming stripped 2 bases from V and 0 bases from J, with 9 bases between. Germline V gene lookup returns CDR1 SGHRS and CDR2 YFSETQ. The CDR3 is made up of 16 amino acids. The CDR3 coding sequence is TGCGCCAGCAGCTTTTTTGCGGGCTCTGGGGCCAACGTCCTGACTTTC. It encodes CASSFFAGSGANVLTF.

This clonotype occurred a few times. The chain is built from TRBV10-2 and TRBJ2-7; 8 positions agree with TRBD2. The junction had 8 bases not matched to a gene; V was cut back by 6 bases and J by 4 bases. Germline CDR1 is WSHSY and CDR2 is SAAADI. The CDR3 has 14 residues. DNA of the CDR3: TGCGCCAGCAGACACGGGACTAGGCAATACGAGCAGTACTTC. It yields the protein CASRHGTRQYEQYF.

The table lists this clonotype with a few counts. This chain connects TRBV7-9 to TRBJ2-1; 7 bases are shared with TRBD1. The V gene's germline CDR1 is SEHNR and CDR2 FQNEAQ (reference sequence). The CDR3 totals 14 residues. With V trimmed by 5 bases and J by 7 bases, 8 bases remained unmatched. CDR3 nucleotides: TGTGCCAGCAGCCTGAGAACAGGGGCAAATGAGCAGTTCTTC. Encoded protein: CASSLRTGANEQFF.

This chain uses TRBV20-1 with TRBJ1-2; D is uncertain. Germline V gives CDR1 DFQATT, CDR2 SNEGSKA (reference sequence). The CDR3 consists of 14 residues. V lost 0 bases and J 5 bases, leaving 13 bases between the germline ends. In DNA, the CDR3 is TGCAGTGCTAGAGATTGGGCGGTCCCATATGGCTACACCTTC. As protein: CSARDWAVPYGYTF.

The gene calls are TRBV7-2 and TRBJ1-6, with 7 bases matching TRBD1. The CDR3 contains 18 residues. In germline, CDR1 is SGHTA, CDR2 FQGNSA. After removal of 2 bases from V and 7 bases from J, the junction contained 14 bases not matched to a gene. The CDR3 DNA is TGTGCCAGCAGCTTATCACTTGGAGGGGGCGGTTCGAATTCACCCCTCCACTTT. Its protein is CASSLSLGGGGSNSPLHF.

This clonotype was counted at least ten times. The chain has TRBV20-1 and TRBJ1-2, with TRBD1 as a possible D gene (6 bases). Per germline, CDR1 DFQATT and CDR2 SNEGSKA (reference sequence). The CDR3 contains 14 residues. V dropped 6 bases and J dropped 4 bases, with 18 bases sitting between them. DNA for the CDR3: TGCAGTGCCTTCACAGGGAAGAATAGCTATGGCTACACCTTC. Protein sequence: CSAFTGKNSYGYTF.

This clonotype was picked up a small number of times. The chain joins TRBV7-2 to TRBJ2-5, with D maybe TRBD1 (6 bases). V dropped 3 bases and J dropped 3 bases, with 17 bases sitting between them. There are 16 residues in the CDR3. Germline loops: CDR1 SGHTA, CDR2 FQGNSA. CDR3 sequence (DNA): TGTGCCAGCAGCTTTGGACAGCCCTCGGAGAAAGAGACCCAGTACTTC. This encodes CASSFGQPSEKETQYF.

This chain links TRBV20-1 with TRBJ2-1; tentatively, D is TRBD2 (7 bases). CDR1 and CDR2 from the germline V gene are DFQATT and SNEGSKA (reference sequence). Trimming took 4 bases from V and 2 from J, leaving 12 bases between them. CDR3 length: 14 residues. CDR3 sequence reads: CSATKGGTYNEQFF. The CDR3 coding sequence is TGCAGTGCTACCAAGGGGGGGACCTACAATGAGCAGTTCTTC.

The J gene is TRBJ2-7, the V gene TRBV20-1; D is uncertain. Deletions cut 0 bases from V and 1 base from J, with 10 bases between. The germline CDR1 and CDR2 sequences are DFQATT and SNEGSKA (reference sequence). The CDR3 runs 14 residues. The CDR3 is CSARDLVDSYEQYF. CDR3 DNA: TGCAGTGCTAGAGATCTTGTGGATTCCTACGAGCAGTACTTC.

V is TRBV7-6 and J is TRBJ1-2; 7 nucleotides agree with TRBD1. Germline trimming cut 4 bases from V and 7 bases from J; bases unmatched to any gene: 6. This CDR3 is 13 amino acids long. Germline-derived CDR1 and CDR2 are SGHVS and FNYEAQ. CDR3 sequence reads: CASSSTGLSGYTF. DNA of the CDR3: TGTGCCAGCAGCTCGACAGGGCTCAGTGGCTACACCTTC.

This clonotype has only a few counts. The germline gene is not matched at one end of the junction; a read error may be the cause. V gene TRBV7-9 combines with J gene TRBJ2-7, with TRBD1 matching over 12 bases. Germline-derived CDR1 and CDR2 are SEHNR and FQNEAQ (reference sequence). The CDR3 length is 15 residues. The CDR3 sequence is CASSNRDRGPYEQYF. In DNA, the CDR3 is TGTGCCAGCAGCAACCGGGACAGGGGGCCCTATGAGCAGTACTTC.

The rearrangement links TRBV12-3 or TRBV12-4 to TRBJ2-2; TRBD2 matches 12 bases. V was pared by 8 bases and J by 1 base, with 5 bases of the junction left unmatched. The CDR3 is 16 amino acids. This CDR3 is CASGPTSGGNTGELFF. CDR3 nucleotide sequence: TGTGCCAGCGGCCCGACTAGCGGGGGGAACACCGGGGAGCTGTTTTTT.